This TCR beta chain came from a study of vaccination effects on CD4 cells after COVID-19. Trimming cost V 4 bases and J 0 bases; bases outside gene matches: 11. Germline assignment: CDR1 SGHTA and CDR2 FQGNSA. The CDR3 extends over 18 amino acids. In the ViraFEST assay, antigen-specific CD4+ clonotypes were identified by expansion after peptide-pool stimulation. A 10-day culture period preceded the isolation of CD4+ T cells. It was two doses of either the BNT162b2 or mRNA-1273 vaccine that participants received. Vaccinated recipients, who were negative for nucleocapsid antibodies, had no history of SARS-CoV-2 infection. Approximately 2 million PBMC per well received approximately 10 IU/ml IL-2 and around 11 ug/ml peptides in culture. TCRdb's copy holds only in-frame clones and misses some; the assay was immunoSEQ multiplex PCR. Among around 30,000 clones listed, 70% to 75% were seen once. Overall study results and limits: Late after vaccination, infection- and vaccine-induced clones showed marked clonal contraction.

This clone turned up a few times. The antigen is undetermined. The material was CD4+ T cells from PBMCs cultured with HCoV-NL63 spike peptides, obtained after COVID-19 vaccination. V usage is TRBV7-2 and J usage is TRBJ2-3; 9 bases are shared with TRBD2. The TCR sequence derives from a human donor who received a COVID-19 vaccine. The CDR3 region is CASSSLPGLAISTDTQYF. The CDR3 nucleotides are TGTGCCAGCAGCTCCCTTCCCGGACTAGCGATTAGCACAGATACGCAGTATTTT. Full variable domain (remainder filled in from reference TRBV7-2 and TRBJ2-3): GAGVSQSPSNKVTEKGKDVELRCDPISGHTALYWYRQSLGQGLEFLIYFQGNSAPDKSGLPSDRFSAERTGGSVSTLTIQRTQQEDSAVYLCASSSLPGLAISTDTQYFGPGTRLTVL.